The TCR beta chain under discussion was sequenced for a study of blood T cells in healthy people across ages. The sample holds a few counts of this clonotype. Its target is unknown. Study-wide findings and caveats: TCR beta diversity per million T cells fell roughly linearly with age.

V trimming: 4 bases; J trimming: 1 base; junction bases outside the gene matches: 11. CDR3 length: 17 amino acids. CDR1 and CDR2 from the germline V gene are SGHDN and FVKESK. Peripheral blood, 9.5 to 10 milliliters per donor, was collected. Sample-barcoded 5' priming and a J-beta primer mix drove a second PCR of about 6 to 11 cycles. Each CDR3 protein is one row after TCRdb ran MiXCR on the 5' RACE reads. This table holds about 640,000 distinct CDR3 sequences, around three fifths found once. What was sequenced was blood. This TCR was recovered from a man aged 60 to 69 in good health. V is TRBV14 and J is TRBJ2-3; 7 bases map to TRBD2. The chain's CDR3 is CASSRGRGDSRTDTQYF. DNA for the CDR3: TGTGCCAGCAGCCGCGGTCGGGGGGACTCCCGCACAGATACGCAGTATTTT.